This T cell receptor beta chain comes out of a study of beta chain features in type 1 diabetes. As for the study in general: Age and gender were similar between patients and healthy donors, as were cell yields. Regarding the study as a whole: People with Type 1 diabetes carried modestly yet significantly shorter TCRB CDR3s in all four CD4+ subsets.

V was clipped by 1 base and J by 7 bases, with 8 bases between them. The germline CDR1 and CDR2 sequences are SQVTM and ANQGSEA. This CDR3 contains 12 residues. With respect to this clone: The antigen is unknown. Within the sample, other DNA sequences also encode this same CDR3.

Reverse transcribing all isolated RNA meant expressed TCRB transcripts were sequenced. Sequencing of naive, central memory and regulatory T cell samples gave an average of about 3.9 million reads. Only in-frame clones appear in the TCRdb table, and some are missing; sequencing was by immunoSEQ multiplex PCR. The sample contains 230,000 or so clones, about a sixth of which appear only once. J is TRBJ2-1 and V is TRBV29-1; D ambiguous. The receptor comes from a man under 40 with type 1 diabetes. Sequencing was carried out using naive CD4+ T cells from blood. In DNA, the CDR3 is TGCAGCGTTGAAGGTGGACGGAATGAGCAGTTCTTC. As protein: CSVEGGRNEQFF.